Presented here are 3 T cell receptor beta chains from one specimen sequenced in a study of blood T cell repertoires in COVID-19. Some clones are missing from TCRdb's copy, which holds only in-frame ones; the method was immunoSEQ multiplex PCR. The sample has about 340,000 clones, around 83% seen once. The sequenced material came from peripheral blood. These TCRs come from a man aged 25 to 40 with active or convalescent COVID-19.

V gene TRBV19 combines with J gene TRBJ2-2; 7 positions agree with TRBD1. CDR1 is LNHDA and CDR2 is SQIVND in the germline V gene (reference sequence). The CDR3 extends over 14 amino acids. After removal of 7 bases from V and 4 bases from J, the junction contained 6 bases not matched to a gene. The CDR3 protein is CASTDRVITGELFF. The CDR3, as DNA: TGTGCCAGTACCGACAGGGTAATCACCGGGGAGCTGTTTTTT.

V and J are TRBV5-6 and TRBJ1-2; D is unclear. V was shortened by 0 bases and J by 0 bases, with 12 bases between the two germline ends. The CDR3 runs 16 residues. CDR1 is SGHDT and CDR2 is YYEEEE in the germline V gene. The CDR3 DNA follows: TGTGCCAGCAGCTTGGTGTCAGGCTGGGCTAACTATGGCTACACCTTC. It codes for CASSLVSGWANYGYTF.

As DNA, the CDR3 is TGTGCCAGCAGTTTCGTTATGAACACTGAAGCTTTCTTT. Translating gives CASSFVMNTEAFF. The chain joins TRBV6-6 to TRBJ1-1; D uncertain. Germline-derived CDR1 and CDR2 are MNHNY and SVGAGI (reference sequence). V lost 4 bases and J lost 0, with 6 bases in between. This CDR3 spans 13 amino acids.